This T cell receptor (beta chain) was profiled in a study of cytomegalovirus exposure and HLA in healthy donors. Study results and caveats: At a 0.05 false discovery rate, a later analysis found some 18,000 TCR beta sequences to be associated with HLA alleles. Cytomegalovirus-associated TCR beta chains were listed, numbering 164. Sequence variants that were highly shared formed a cluster that was likely a sequencing artifact.

Germline CDR1 and CDR2: LNHDA and SQIVND (reference sequence). Losses at the gene ends were 8 bases for V and 0 bases for J; bases not matched to a gene: 12. The CDR3 consists of 18 residues. Donors likely had unrecorded immune exposures despite being nominally healthy when sampled. In this sample, this clone turned up once. Its antigen is undetermined. Vbeta (60) and Jbeta (13) primers were used in the PCR. TCRdb keeps only in-frame clones here, not all; method: immunoSEQ multiplex PCR. The sample holds 100,000 to 120,000 clones, roughly 70% seen once. The source is a man aged 35-49 years in good health and CMV-seronegative. Sequenced: PBMCs. The chain recombines TRBV19 with TRBJ1-4; 10 positions match TRBD1. This CDR3 is CASSDRGPKGATNEKLFF. In DNA, the CDR3 is TGTGCCAGTTCCGACAGGGGGCCGAAAGGAGCAACTAATGAAAAACTGTTTTTT.